The TCR beta chain described here comes from a study of CD8 T cells in ankylosing spondylitis. Findings and limits, study-wide: Prior work had noted some motif variants in reactive arthritis blood and synovial fluid. Ankylosing spondylitis blood appeared to be characterized by a TCR beta motif of 8 or 9 highly homologous variants.

This clonotype was counted many times. What it recognizes is unknown. As the method for making TCR beta libraries, quantitative 5'-RACE with molecular barcodes was used. TCRdb re-analysed the 5' RACE reads in MiXCR, keeping a single row per CDR3 protein. The sample shows about 33,000 distinct CDR3 sequences, roughly an eighth of them seen only once. The specimen sequenced was synovial fluid, either unsorted or a sorted T cell fraction (not recorded which). This sequence originates from a male donor with ankylosing spondylitis.

The CDR3 spells CASSLSVLYEQYF. The CDR3 nucleotides are TGTGCCAGCAGCTTAAGTGTTTTATACGAGCAGTACTTC. This chain links TRBV7-9 with TRBJ2-7; D uncertain. This CDR3 is built from 13 residues. Per the germline V gene, CDR1 is SEHNR and CDR2 is FQNEAQ (reference sequence). The V and J ends lost 2 bases and 4 bases respectively, with 9 bases between them.